The 27 T cell receptor beta chains given below trace back to one sample, sequenced in a study of blood T cell repertoires in COVID-19. Profiled with immunoSEQ multiplex PCR; TCRdb holds only in-frame clones, not every one. The sample has roughly 380,000 clones, around nine tenths seen once. The specimen sequenced was PBMCs or T cells enriched from blood (not recorded which). Receptor source: a woman aged 25 to 39 who had been exposed to COVID-19.

The V call is TRBV25-1, the J call TRBJ2-2, with 10 bases aligning to TRBD2. This CDR3 has 16 residues. J gave up 6 bases and V 1 base, and 5 bases lay outside the gene matches. Germline CDR1 and CDR2: MGHDK and SYGVNS. The CDR3 is CASSESGLAGAGELFF. In nucleotides, the CDR3 is TGTGCCAGCAGTGAATCGGGGCTAGCGGGGGCCGGGGAGCTGTTTTTT.

This chain connects TRBV28 to TRBJ2-5, with a tentative D call TRBD2 (6 bases). V was clipped by 6 bases and J by 2 bases, with 7 bases between them. This CDR3 is built from 12 residues. Germline CDR1 MDHEN, CDR2 SYDVKM. For the CDR3, the DNA is TGTGCCAGCAGGGGGACTCAAGAGACCCAGTACTTC. It codes for CASRGTQETQYF.

The V call is TRBV6-1, the J call TRBJ2-7; 9 bases are a match to TRBD2. J was trimmed by 7 bases and V by 2 bases; bases with no gene match: 12. CDR1 and CDR2 (germline): MNHNS, SASEGT. The CDR3 has 16 amino acids. The CDR3, as DNA: TGTGCCAGCAGTGAATTGGTTGCGGGAGGGCCTTTTGAGCAGTACTTC. It codes for CASSELVAGGPFEQYF.

The rearrangement uses TRBV5-1 and TRBJ2-1; D gene uncertain. Germline V lookup: CDR1 SGHRS, CDR2 YFSETQ. The CDR3 is made up of 13 amino acids. Trimming removed 1 base at V and 5 bases at J, with 7 bases between. This CDR3 is CASSLIDNNEQFF. For the CDR3, the DNA is TGCGCCAGCAGCTTGATCGACAACAATGAGCAGTTCTTC.

The V gene is TRBV19, the J gene TRBJ1-1; D ambiguous. V gave up 6 bases and J gave up 6 bases, with 11 bases separating them. CDR3 size: 12 residues. Per germline, CDR1 LNHDA and CDR2 SQIVND (reference sequence). The CDR3 region is CASRDTGSEAFF. CDR3 sequence (DNA): TGTGCCAGTAGAGACACCGGTTCTGAAGCTTTCTTT.

The V gene is TRBV7-6, the J gene TRBJ1-1; 7 bases are a match to TRBD1. V was pared by 5 bases and J by 5 bases, with 11 bases of the junction left unmatched. The CDR3 is 15 residues long. Germline V gene data show CDR1 as SGHVS and CDR2 as FNYEAQ. For the CDR3, the DNA is TGTGCCAGCAGCCCTCCGGGCCCAGGGGGAACTGAAGCTTTCTTT. Translated: CASSPPGPGGTEAFF. The entire variable domain, with the rest obtained from reference TRBV7-6 and TRBJ1-1, is as follows: GAGVSQSPRYKVTKRGQDVALRCDPISGHVSLYWYRQALGQGPEFLTYFNYEAQQDKSGLPNDRFSAERPEGSISTLTIQRTEQRDSAMYRCASSPPGPGGTEAFFGQGTRLTVV.

A few counts support this clone. V is TRBV11-3 and J is TRBJ2-7; 13 bases are a match to TRBD2. This CDR3 has 15 amino acids. J was trimmed by 3 bases and V by 2 bases; bases with no gene match: 1. Germline CDR1 SGHNT, CDR2 YENEEA. The chain's CDR3 is CASSLRTSGSYEQYF. The CDR3 region has the DNA TGTGCCAGCAGCTTACGGACTAGCGGGAGCTACGAGCAGTACTTC.

This clone was found once. The chain joins TRBV7-2 to TRBJ2-7; a possible D gene is TRBD2 (5 bases). The length of the CDR3 is 15 residues. Trimming shortened V by 3 bases and J by 4 bases, and 16 bases separated the two germline ends. Germline CDR1 SGHTA, CDR2 FQGNSA. The CDR3 DNA reads as TGTGCCAGCAGCTTTTATTCGGGAATTGCGTACGAGCAGTACTTC. Its translation is CASSFYSGIAYEQYF.

The J gene is TRBJ1-3, the V gene TRBV6-5; tentatively, D is TRBD1 (6 bases). Germline V CDR1 and CDR2: MNHEY, SVGAGI. The CDR3 spans 14 residues. The V end was cut by 4 bases, the J end by 2 bases, with 9 bases between. The CDR3 loop reads CASSSGTTGNTIYF. DNA for the CDR3: TGTGCCAGCAGTTCCGGGACAACTGGAAACACCATATATTTT.

The chain carries TRBV7-9 and TRBJ2-3, with D perhaps TRBD2 (6 bases). Germline V gene data show CDR1 as SEHNR and CDR2 as FQNEAQ (reference sequence). Trimming stripped 7 bases from V and 0 bases from J, with 14 bases between. CDR3 length: 15 amino acids. This CDR3 is CASNPLATSTDTQYF. The CDR3 coding sequence is TGTGCCAGCAATCCTCTAGCGACTAGCACAGATACGCAGTATTTT.

This sequence joins TRBV7-2 and TRBJ1-2; no reliable D call. V lost 5 bases and J 4 bases, leaving 14 bases between the germline ends. CDR1 and CDR2 (germline): SGHTA, FQGNSA. The CDR3 sequence is 14 residues long. The CDR3 region is CASSQRTEGYGYTF. The CDR3 DNA reads as TGTGCCAGCAGCCAACGCACAGAGGGCTATGGCTACACCTTC.

CDR3: CAWSVGLAGAYNEQFF. The CDR3 DNA sequence: TGTGCCTGGAGTGTAGGACTAGCGGGAGCCTACAATGAGCAGTTCTTC. The gene calls are TRBV30 and TRBJ2-1; 13 nucleotides align to TRBD2. Losses at the gene ends were 0 bases for V and 2 bases for J; bases not matched to a gene: 1. This CDR3 has 16 amino acids. Germline V gene lookup returns CDR1 GTSNPN and CDR2 SVGIG (reference sequence).

V and J are TRBV4-1 and TRBJ2-1, with 8 bases fitting TRBD2. This CDR3 contains 17 residues. Germline-derived CDR1 and CDR2 are MGHRA and YSYEKL. After removal of 4 bases from V and 8 bases from J, the junction contained 16 bases not matched to a gene. In DNA form, the CDR3 reads TGCGCCAGCAGCCTTCTGCTGATAGCGGGAATTGGGGATGAGCAGTTCTTC. Its protein is CASSLLLIAGIGDEQFF.

This sequence joins TRBV2 and TRBJ2-7; 9 bases map to TRBD2. Germline-derived CDR1 and CDR2 are SNHLY and FYNNEI. V trimming: 6 bases; J trimming: 1 base; junction bases outside the gene matches: 13. This CDR3 spans 17 amino acids. The CDR3 DNA reads TGTGCCAGCAGGAGGGGTTTCCAGCGGGAGGTTTCCTACGAGCAGTACTTC. This gives the protein CASRRGFQREVSYEQYF.

This clone has only one observation. The rearrangement links TRBV15 to TRBJ2-2, with unresolved D. The CDR3 has 17 amino acids. Trimming removed 1 base at V and 4 bases at J, with 16 bases between. CDR1 and CDR2 (germline): LNHNV, YYDKDF (reference sequence). For the CDR3, the DNA is TGTGCCACCAGCAGAGCGGCCGGAGCAACACTCACCGGGGAGCTGTTTTTT. Translation gives CATSRAAGATLTGELFF.

This chain links TRBV5-3 with TRBJ2-5; TRBD2 agrees at 10 bases. TRBV5-3 has ORF status, its function being uncertain. J lost 3 bases, V lost 2 bases, and 7 bases had no gene match. This CDR3 has 16 residues. CDR3 sequence (DNA): TGTGCCAGAAGCTTACCTCGAGCGGGAGGGAAAGAGACCCAGTACTTC. Its protein product is CARSLPRAGGKETQYF.

The V and J genes are TRBV2 and TRBJ2-3, with TRBD1 matching over 9 bases. Germline CDR1 and CDR2: SNHLY and FYNNEI. With 6 bases clipped from V and 0 bases from J, the junction kept 4 bases outside the gene matches. CDR3 size: 15 residues. The chain's CDR3 is CASSDDRGSTDTQYF. The CDR3 DNA reads TGTGCCAGCAGCGATGACAGGGGGAGCACAGATACGCAGTATTTT.

The chain has TRBV9 and TRBJ2-7, with D maybe TRBD2 (6 bases). CDR3 length: 13 amino acids. V lost 0 bases and J 6 bases, leaving 10 bases between the germline ends. Germline CDR1 reads SGDLS; CDR2 reads YYNGEE. CDR3 nucleotides: TGTGCCAGCAGCGTAGTGGAGGGAACCGAGCAGTACTTC. Its translation: CASSVVEGTEQYF.

This clone was recorded only once. The V call is TRBV2, the J call TRBJ2-5, with 9 bases aligning to TRBD2. The CDR3 length is 15 residues. Losses at the gene ends were 4 bases for V and 2 bases for J; bases not matched to a gene: 5. In germline, CDR1 is SNHLY, CDR2 FYNNEI. The CDR3 here is CASSVAGAPQETQYF. CDR3 in DNA: TGTGCCAGCAGTGTAGCGGGAGCGCCACAAGAGACCCAGTACTTC.

This chain connects TRBV7-9 to TRBJ2-1, with D perhaps matching TRBD2 (6 bases). Germline CDR1 reads SEHNR; CDR2 reads FQNEAQ (reference sequence). The CDR3 is 12 amino acids. Trimming left V 3 bases short and J 10 bases short, with 10 bases between. DNA of the CDR3: TGTGCCAGCAGCTTTGGCGGGGCGGAGCAGTTCTTC. It is translated as CASSFGGAEQFF.

The rearrangement links TRBV29-1 to TRBJ1-6; 7 bases fit TRBD1. The germline gives CDR1 SQVTM, CDR2 ANQGSEA. The CDR3 sequence is 13 residues long. V gave up 4 bases and J gave up 7 bases; unmatched junction bases: 4. CDR3: CSVGQGPNSPLHF. CDR3 sequence (DNA): TGCAGCGTTGGACAGGGTCCAAATTCACCCCTCCACTTT.

This clone came up once. The chain links TRBV6-4 to TRBJ1-3, with 9 bases identical to TRBD1. This CDR3 contains 20 residues. V shed 4 bases and J 0 bases; nucleotides not matched to a gene: 16. Per the germline V gene, CDR1 is MRHNA and CDR2 is SNTAGT. CDR3 loop: CASSAPGTGRIKSSGNTIYF. CDR3 DNA sequence: TGTGCCAGCAGTGCCCCCGGGACAGGGCGTATTAAGAGCTCTGGAAACACCATATATTTT.

A word on this clone: The same CDR3 is also encoded by other DNA sequences in this sample. The CDR3 DNA reads as TGTGCCAGCAGTTTCTCCTTGAACACTGAAGCTTTCTTT. Protein product: CASSFSLNTEAFF. This sequence joins TRBV28 and TRBJ1-1; D is ambiguous. V shed 3 bases and J shed 0 bases, with 5 bases lying between them. CDR1 MDHEN and CDR2 SYDVKM come from the germline V gene. This CDR3 region has 13 residues.

The chain joins TRBV9 to TRBJ2-6; D is uncertain. The ends were cut back, 2 bases at V and 0 bases at J, with 9 bases in the middle. This CDR3 is 16 amino acids long. Germline CDR1 reads SGDLS; CDR2 reads YYNGEE. The CDR3 sequence: CASSVLSSSGANVLTF. CDR3 DNA sequence: TGTGCCAGCAGCGTTTTAAGTAGCTCTGGGGCCAACGTCCTGACTTTC.

The rearrangement joins TRBV2 to TRBJ1-1, with TRBD1 matching over 9 bases. This CDR3 spans 12 amino acids. The junction had 3 bases not matched to a gene; V was cut back by 8 bases and J by 5 bases. CDR1 is SNHLY, CDR2 FYNNEI, per germline. The CDR3, as DNA: TGTGCCAGCTGGACAGGGGAGACTGAAGCTTTCTTT. Amino acids: CASWTGETEAFF.

The chain couples TRBV30 to TRBJ1-2; D gene unclear. The germline CDR1 and CDR2 sequences are GTSNPN and SVGIG (reference sequence). The CDR3 covers 13 residues. Trimming shortened V by 2 bases and J by 3 bases, and 10 bases separated the two germline ends. CDR3 residues: CAWSRGSDYGYTF. The CDR3 nucleotides read TGTGCCTGGAGTCGTGGGAGTGACTATGGCTACACCTTC.

The chain employs TRBV28 and TRBJ1-2; TRBD1 agrees at 8 bases. V lost 1 base and J lost 5; bases outside the gene matches: 9. Germline V gene sequence: CDR1 MDHEN, CDR2 SYDVKM. CDR3 length: 16 amino acids. The CDR3 spells CASSLLGQGAWYGYTF. The DNA for the CDR3 is TGTGCCAGCAGTTTATTGGGGCAGGGGGCTTGGTATGGCTACACCTTC.